The source of this T cell receptor beta chain is a study of glioma-infiltrating T cells after dendritic cell vaccination. Only patients with spare fresh-frozen tumor and over two years of follow-up were included. Clones were read by immunoSEQ multiplex PCR, and TCRdb kept only the in-frame ones, dropping some. The sample contains around 37,000 clones, about 80% of which appear only once. The source of this sequence is a human donor with glioblastoma. Material: blood, obtained before dendritic cell vaccination.

The CDR3 coding sequence is TGTGCCAGCAGCTTGCGGGGGGCCACAGATACGCAGTATTTT. This codes for CASSLRGATDTQYF. The gene calls are TRBV11-3 and TRBJ2-3; 8 nucleotides agree with TRBD2. The CDR3 contains 14 residues. Per germline, CDR1 SGHNT and CDR2 YENEEA. After removal of 3 bases from V and 2 bases from J, the junction contained 1 base not matched to a gene.